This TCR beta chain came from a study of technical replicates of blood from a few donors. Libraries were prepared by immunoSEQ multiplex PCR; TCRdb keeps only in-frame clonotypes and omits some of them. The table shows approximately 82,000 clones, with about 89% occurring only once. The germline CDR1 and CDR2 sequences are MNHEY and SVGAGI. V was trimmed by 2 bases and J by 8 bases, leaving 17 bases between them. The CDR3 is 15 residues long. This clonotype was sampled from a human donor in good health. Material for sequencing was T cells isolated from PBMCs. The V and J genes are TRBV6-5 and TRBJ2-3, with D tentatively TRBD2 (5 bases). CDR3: CASSYGEPGGGTQYF. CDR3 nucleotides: TGTGCCAGCAGTTACGGTGAACCAGGAGGTGGTACGCAGTATTTT.